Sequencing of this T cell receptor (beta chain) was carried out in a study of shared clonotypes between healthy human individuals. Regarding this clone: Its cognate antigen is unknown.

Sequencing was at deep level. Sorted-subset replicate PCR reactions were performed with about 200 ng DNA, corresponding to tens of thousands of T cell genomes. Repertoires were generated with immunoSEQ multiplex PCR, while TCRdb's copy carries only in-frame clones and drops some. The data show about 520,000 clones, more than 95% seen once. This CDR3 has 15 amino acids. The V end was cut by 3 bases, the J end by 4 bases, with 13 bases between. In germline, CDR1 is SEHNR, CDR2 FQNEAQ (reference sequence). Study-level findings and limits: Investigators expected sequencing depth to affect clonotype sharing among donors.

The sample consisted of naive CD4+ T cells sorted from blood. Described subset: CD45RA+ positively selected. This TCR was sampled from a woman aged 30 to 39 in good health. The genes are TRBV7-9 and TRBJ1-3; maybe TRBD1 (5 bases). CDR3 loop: CASSFGGSGGNTIYF. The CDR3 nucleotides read TGTGCCAGCAGCTTCGGGGGATCTGGCGGAAACACCATATATTTT.